These 27 T cell receptor beta chains share one sample of origin, sequenced in a study of T cells in Graves' hyperthyroidism and ophthalmopathy. Amplified regions were TCR beta CDR3 sequences from RNA transcripts. The HTBI primer set drove a first-round RT-PCR of the TCR CDR3. MiXCR, applied by TCRdb to the multiplex PCR reads, yields one record per CDR3 protein. The sample consists of roughly 520,000 distinct CDR3 sequences, less than 25% of them appearing once. The source material was blood. All receptors come from a woman in her 30s with Graves' ophthalmopathy.

On this clonotype itself: A read error is possible here, since a much larger clone lies one base away. This chain connects TRBV29-1 to TRBJ2-5; D may be TRBD1 (6 bases). Germline lookup yields CDR1 SQVTM and CDR2 ANQGSEA. The CDR3 is 15 amino acids. The CDR3 spells CSVEDATGFQETKYF. CDR3 sequence (DNA): TGCAGCGTTGAAGATGCGACAGGCTTCCAAGAGACCAAGTACTTC.

This clonotype has only a few counts. The rearrangement joins TRBV12-5 to TRBJ2-2; no clear D gene. The germline V gene encodes CDR1 LGHNT and CDR2 FRNRAP. The V gene lost 5 bases and the J gene lost 2 bases, with 3 bases spanning the gap. The CDR3 runs 12 residues. The CDR3 DNA is TGTGCTAGTGGTCCTAACACCGGGGAGCTGTTTTTT. Residues: CASGPNTGELFF.

This clonotype was recorded at least ten times. The chain uses TRBV30 and TRBJ1-5; tentative D call: TRBD1 (5 bases). This CDR3 has 17 residues. Germline values: CDR1 GTSNPN, CDR2 SVGIG (reference sequence). Trimming removed 5 bases at V and 4 bases at J, with 24 bases between. CDR3 in DNA: TGTGCCTGGGCTGGGCGCGCAGGGCAATATGGAAATCAGCCCCAGCATTTT. Its translation: CAWAGRAGQYGNQPQHF.

V is TRBV7-9 and J is TRBJ1-1, with 7 nucleotides matching TRBD1. Trimming at V came to 1 base and at J to 7 bases, leaving 9 bases not matched to a gene. CDR1 is SEHNR and CDR2 is FQNEAQ in the germline V gene (reference sequence). The CDR3 extends over 15 amino acids. The CDR3: CASSLVTGYYGEAFF. The CDR3 DNA reads as TGTGCCAGCAGCTTAGTGACAGGGTACTATGGTGAAGCTTTCTTT. Drawing the rest from reference TRBV7-9 and TRBJ1-1, the complete variable domain is DTGVSQNPRHKITKRGQNVTFRCDPISEHNRLYWYRQTLGQGPEFLTYFQNEAQLEKSRLLSDRFSAERPKGSFSTLEIQRTEQGDSAMYLCASSLVTGYYGEAFFGQGTRLTVV.

V gene TRBV5-1 combines with J gene TRBJ2-2, with unresolved D. CDR1 is SGHRS and CDR2 is YFSETQ in the germline V gene. The CDR3 is 14 amino acids. Trimming left V 6 bases short and J 0 bases short, with 9 bases between. The CDR3 here is CASTPFANTGELFF. The CDR3, as DNA: TGCGCCAGCACCCCTTTCGCGAACACCGGGGAGCTGTTTTTT. Variable domain in full (rest from reference TRBV5-1 and TRBJ2-2): KAGVTQTPRYLIKTRGQQVTLSCSPISGHRSVSWYQQTPGQGLQFLFEYFSETQRNKGNFPGRFSGRQFSNSRSEMNVSTLELGDSALYLCASTPFANTGELFFGEGSRLTVL.

The V and J genes are TRBV6-1 and TRBJ2-2; D unresolved. Between the trimmed V and J ends, which lost 0 bases and 7 bases, there was a span of 12 bases. Germline-derived CDR1 and CDR2 are MNHNS and SASEGT. The CDR3 length is 15 residues. The CDR3 DNA follows: TGTGCCAGCAGTGAAGCCCAGGTGGAATTCGGGGAGCTGTTTTTT. Its translation: CASSEAQVEFGELFF.

This clonotype was counted at least ten times. The chain uses TRBV19 and TRBJ1-2, with D unresolved. CDR3 length: 13 residues. The V end lost 0 bases, the J end lost 4 bases, and 6 bases lay between the germline ends. Germline CDR1 reads LNHDA; CDR2 reads SQIVND (reference sequence). CDR3 in amino acids: CASSIEHVYGYTF. The DNA for the CDR3 is TGTGCCAGTAGTATAGAACACGTCTATGGCTACACCTTC.

The sample holds one count of this clonotype. V is TRBV27 and J is TRBJ2-7, with unresolved D. Germline CDR1 MNHEY, CDR2 SMNVEV (reference sequence). Trimming pared 8 bases from V and 5 bases from J, leaving 7 bases between. The CDR3 contains 10 residues. CDR3 loop: CASDSHEQYF. The DNA for the CDR3 is TGTGCCAGCGATTCCCACGAGCAGTACTTC.

This clonotype occurred many times. This chain connects TRBV4-3 to TRBJ1-2; 7 nucleotides match TRBD1. The length of the CDR3 is 17 residues. Per the germline V gene, CDR1 is LGHNA and CDR2 is YSLEER. Unmatched junction bases numbered 14, after V lost 4 bases and J lost 3 bases. This chain's CDR3 is CASSRSREGGLYYGYTF. CDR3 in DNA: TGCGCCAGCAGCCGTTCCAGAGAAGGGGGCCTCTACTATGGCTACACCTTC.

The table lists this clonotype with many counts. The chain joins TRBV6-2 or TRBV6-3 to TRBJ1-1; D is unresolved. This CDR3 contains 17 residues. The V end lost 2 bases, the J end lost 1 base, and 17 bases lay between the germline ends. The germline CDR1 and CDR2 sequences are MNHEY and SVGEGT. The CDR3 sequence: CASSYDQQTPGNTEAFF. The CDR3 bases are TGTGCCAGCAGTTACGATCAACAGACTCCAGGGAACACTGAAGCTTTCTTT.

This clonotype was counted at least ten times. The chain combines TRBV2 with TRBJ1-2; D possibly corresponds to TRBD1 (5 bases). Trimming removed 6 bases from V and 2 bases from J, with 10 bases in between. The CDR3 loop spans 13 amino acids. The germline V gene has CDR1 SNHLY and CDR2 FYNNEI. The CDR3 coding sequence is TGTGCCAGCAGACAGGACTTGAACTATGGCTACACCTTC. Its protein is CASRQDLNYGYTF. The entire variable domain, with the rest obtained from reference TRBV2 and TRBJ1-2, is as follows: EPEVTQTPSHQVTQMGQEVILRCVPISNHLYFYWYRQILGQKVEFLVSFYNNEISEKSEIFDDQFSVERPDGSNFTLKIRSTKLEDSAMYFCASRQDLNYGYTFGSGTRLTVV.

In this sample, this clonotype turned up a few times. CDR3 residues: CAWSVRLAGGPDQYF. The CDR3 nucleotides are TGTGCCTGGAGTGTACGACTAGCGGGGGGGCCTGACCAGTACTTC. The V call is TRBV30, the J call TRBJ2-5; 14 nucleotides align to TRBD2. Germline CDR1 and CDR2: GTSNPN and SVGIG (reference sequence). J was trimmed by 10 bases and V by 0 bases; bases with no gene match: 7. CDR3 length equals 15 residues.

This clonotype has ten or more counts. This chain links TRBV12-3 or TRBV12-4 with TRBJ2-2; possibly TRBD1 for D (6 bases). The V and J ends lost 10 bases and 3 bases respectively, with 18 bases between them. This CDR3 comprises 15 residues. CDR3 in amino acids: CATRPGQRHTGELFF. CDR3 DNA: TGTGCCACAAGACCCGGACAGAGACACACCGGGGAGCTGTTTTTT.

This clonotype was counted many times. V usage is TRBV6-2 or TRBV6-3 and J usage is TRBJ2-6, with no clear D. The CDR3 is 14 amino acids. Deletions cut 6 bases from V and 2 bases from J, with 8 bases between. Germline-derived CDR1 and CDR2 are MNHEY and SVGEGT. As DNA, the CDR3 is TGTGCCAGCAGCCTCTTCCCTGGGGCCAACGTCCTGACTTTC. This gives the protein CASSLFPGANVLTF.

This clonotype showed up many times. The chain couples TRBV4-1 to TRBJ1-2; maybe TRBD1 (6 bases). Germline loops: CDR1 MGHRA, CDR2 YSYEKL. This CDR3 is 14 amino acids long. V was cut by 4 bases and J by 8 bases, with 17 bases left in between. The CDR3 sequence: CASSRAGGAMGYTF. The CDR3, as DNA: TGCGCCAGCAGCCGCGCCGGGGGGGCGATGGGCTACACCTTC.

This clonotype appeared many times. The rearrangement links TRBV5-1 to TRBJ2-7; D is ambiguous. Germline-derived CDR1 and CDR2 are SGHRS and YFSETQ. V lost 2 bases and J 1 base, leaving 16 bases between the germline ends. The CDR3 totals 16 residues. This CDR3 is CASSFEVLQPSYEQYF. The CDR3 region has the DNA TGCGCCAGCAGCTTTGAGGTGTTACAGCCATCCTACGAGCAGTACTTC.

This clonotype was seen a few times. V usage is TRBV10-3 and J usage is TRBJ2-7; 8 nucleotides line up with TRBD1. V shed 2 bases and J 0 bases; nucleotides not matched to a gene: 6. CDR1 and CDR2 from the germline V gene are ENHRY and SYGVKD. CDR3 length: 16 amino acids. The CDR3 nucleotides are TGTGCCATCAGTGAGCCGCGGACAGGGAGCTCCTACGAGCAGTACTTC. This translates into CAISEPRTGSSYEQYF.

This clonotype has more than one count but fewer than ten. Being one base from a much bigger clone, this may be a read error. V and J are TRBV6-1 and TRBJ2-2; weak D call: TRBD2 (5 bases). The CDR3 runs to 14 residues. In germline, CDR1 is MNHNS, CDR2 SASEGT. As DNA, the CDR3 is TGTGCCAGCAGCGAGGACTGGAGCACCGGGGAGCTGTGTTTT. Its protein product is CASSEDWSTGELCF.

This clonotype occurred a few times. The rearrangement joins TRBV29-1 to TRBJ1-1; 8 bases are shared with TRBD1. The CDR3 has 15 residues. J gave up 0 bases and V 6 bases, and 9 bases lay outside the gene matches. CDR1 and CDR2 (germline): SQVTM, ANQGSEA. The CDR3 DNA is TGCAGCGTATCAGGGGGCGCGAGGGTGAACACTGAAGCTTTCTTT. Its protein product is CSVSGGARVNTEAFF.

Worth noting for this clonotype: This may be a read error: a much more frequent sequence differs by one nucleotide. V is TRBV6-5 and J is TRBJ1-5, with no clear D. Germline assignment: CDR1 MNHEY and CDR2 SVGAGI. The CDR3 loop spans 11 amino acids. Trimming removed 4 bases from V and 5 bases from J, with 3 bases in between. The CDR3 region has the DNA TGTGCCAGCAGTTGGGATCAGCCCCAGCATTTT. Residues: CASSWDQPQHF.

The gene calls are TRBV6-1 and TRBJ1-1, with 9 positions matching TRBD1. The junction had 5 bases not matched to a gene; V was cut back by 8 bases and J by 1 base. The CDR3 is 14 residues long. Germline V gives CDR1 MNHNS, CDR2 SASEGT. The CDR3 coding sequence is TGTGCCAGCCGAAAGGGACAGGGGAACACTGAAGCTTTCTTT. Amino acids: CASRKGQGNTEAFF.

This clonotype was observed many times. The chain has TRBV13 and TRBJ2-7; 9 nucleotides agree with TRBD2. The CDR3 runs to 15 residues. V shed 0 bases and J 4 bases; nucleotides not matched to a gene: 4. Per germline, CDR1 PRHDT and CDR2 FYEKMQ (reference sequence). The CDR3 here is CASSLGPSGAYEQYF. The CDR3 nucleotides are TGTGCCAGCAGCTTAGGGCCTAGCGGGGCTTACGAGCAGTACTTC.

This clonotype appeared a single time. The chain couples TRBV6-5 to TRBJ2-2; D is uncertain. The CDR3 extends over 13 amino acids. Germline-derived CDR1 and CDR2 are MNHEY and SVGAGI. Trimming removed 4 bases from V and 8 bases from J, with 11 bases in between. In nucleotides, the CDR3 is TGTGCCAGCAGTTCCTATCTTGGGGGGGAGCTGTTTTTT. It encodes CASSSYLGGELFF.

V gene TRBV29-1 combines with J gene TRBJ1-2, with D unresolved. From germline, CDR1 is SQVTM and CDR2 ANQGSEA. This CDR3 comprises 13 residues. Trimming removed 4 bases from V and 5 bases from J, with 14 bases in between. The CDR3, as DNA: TGCAGCGTTGCGGGCCAGTCGTTTTATGGCTACACCTTC. Encoded protein: CSVAGQSFYGYTF.

This clonotype was observed many times. The chain carries TRBV24-1 and TRBJ2-7, with 10 bases lining up with TRBD1. Germline CDR1 is KGHDR and CDR2 is SFDVKD. After removal of 7 bases from V and 4 bases from J, the junction contained 6 bases not matched to a gene. CDR3 length: 14 residues. The CDR3 region has the DNA TGTGCCACCAGGCGGGGACAGGGGAGTTACGAGCAGTACTTC. Translation: CATRRGQGSYEQYF.

This clonotype has at least ten counts. The J gene is TRBJ1-2, the V gene TRBV4-1, with TRBD1 matching 7 bases. The germline CDR1 and CDR2 sequences are MGHRA and YSYEKL. CDR3 length: 16 residues. The V and J ends lost 1 base and 6 bases, in that order; junction bases with no gene match: 11. The DNA of the CDR3 is TGCGCCAGCAGCCAAGGCCTTCAGGGGGGATTGCATGGCTACACCTTC. Protein product: CASSQGLQGGLHGYTF.

This chain uses TRBV4-1 with TRBJ1-6, with no clear D. This CDR3 spans 16 amino acids. Trimming shortened V by 2 bases and J by 6 bases, and 14 bases separated the two germline ends. Germline lookup yields CDR1 MGHRA and CDR2 YSYEKL. As DNA, the CDR3 is TGCGCCAGCAGCCAACCTACCCGGGCCCCTAATTCACCCCTCCACTTT. It specifies CASSQPTRAPNSPLHF.